Listed below are T cell receptor beta chains from one sample, sequenced in a study of CD4 T cells in relation to SARS-CoV-2 and coronaviruses. Antigens for these TCRs are unknown. Sequenced by immunoSEQ multiplex PCR; TCRdb stores in-frame clones only, minus some. The sample holds around 11,000 clones; approximately 80% are singletons and the top ten take roughly 28%. Sequencing was carried out using CD4+ T cells from PBMCs, cultured in vitro. The origin of the receptors is a human donor in good health. CDR3s include the opening cysteine and the closing phenylalanine or tryptophan. D genes are given only for firm matches. Not every row has a clone size; where given, it reads once, few, many or a size class.

D | J | size | V | CDR3 | DNA
. | TRBJ1-1 | . | TRBV25-1 | CASSEWNEDTRAFF | TGTGCCAGCAGTGAATGGAATGAGGATACAAGGGCTTTCTTT
. | TRBJ1-4 | . | TRBV4-3 | CASSQDVGGQDEKLFF | TGCGCCAGCAGCCAAGATGTCGGGGGTCAGGATGAAAAACTGTTTTTT
. | TRBJ2-1 | . | TRBV7-2 | CASTSPGAIVGHEQFF | TGTGCCAGCACCTCTCCGGGGGCTATAGTGGGGCATGAGCAGTTCTTC
TRBD2 | TRBJ2-5 | once | TRBV6-2/TRBV6-3 | CASSYASGVLKTQYF | TGTGCCAGCAGTTACGCTAGCGGGGTATTGAAGACCCAGTACTTC
. | TRBJ2-1 | once | TRBV20-1 | CSASHQRGNEQFF | TGCAGTGCTAGTCATCAGAGGGGGAATGAGCAGTTCTTC
TRBD2 | TRBJ2-3 | . | TRBV2 | CASSGNSGSTDTQYF | TGTGCCAGCAGTGGCAATAGCGGGAGCACAGATACGCAGTATTTT
. | TRBJ1-2 | . | TRBV7-9 | CASSLAGKQDGYTF | TGTGCCAGCAGCTTAGCGGGCAAACAGGATGGCTACACCTTC
TRBD2 | TRBJ2-7 | . | TRBV7-2 | CASSVASGSSYEQYF | TGTGCCAGCAGCGTCGCTAGCGGGAGCTCCTACGAGCAGTACTTC
. | TRBJ1-5 | . | TRBV5-5 | CASSFSGVQPQHF | TGTGCCAGCAGCTTTTCAGGGGTTCAGCCCCAGCATTTT
. | TRBJ2-5 | . | TRBV5-1 | CASSAYRDQETQYF | TGCGCCAGCAGCGCTTACAGGGATCAAGAGACCCAGTACTTC
TRBD2 | TRBJ2-4 | . | TRBV7-2 | CASSLGGGNRPGNIQYF | TGTGCCAGCAGCTTAGGGGGGGGAAACAGGCCGGGGAACATTCAGTACTTC
. | TRBJ2-7 | . | TRBV23-1 | CASRPYEQYF | TGCGCCAGTCGACCCTACGAGCAGTACTTC
. | TRBJ1-1 | . | TRBV19 | CASTIVRGTEAFF | TGTGCCAGTACTATAGTACGAGGCACTGAAGCTTTCTTT
. | TRBJ1-5 | . | TRBV7-9 | CASSLEEQGRLKGNQPQHF | TGTGCCAGCAGCTTAGAGGAGCAGGGGCGACTTAAAGGCAATCAGCCCCAGCATTTT
. | TRBJ2-3 | . | TRBV20-1 | CSASGWRRTDTQYF | TGCAGTGCTAGTGGTTGGCGGCGCACAGATACGCAGTATTTT
TRBD1 | TRBJ1-5 | . | TRBV5-5 | CASSLVPGQGIQPQHF | TGTGCCAGCAGCTTGGTCCCGGGACAGGGTATTCAGCCCCAGCATTTT
. | TRBJ2-3 | . | TRBV30 | CAYRLTPLMDTQYF | TGTGCCTACCGCCTGACCCCCTTAATGGATACGCAGTATTTT
. | TRBJ2-3 | . | TRBV13 | CASSLGGGTSTDTQYF | TGTGCCAGCAGCTTAGGGGGTGGGACTAGCACAGATACGCAGTATTTT
TRBD1 | TRBJ1-3 | . | TRBV19 | CASSTPDRRVNTIYF | TGTGCCAGTAGTACTCCGGACAGGCGGGTAAACACCATATATTTT
. | TRBJ2-5 | . | TRBV18 | CASSPGGEETQYF | TGTGCCAGCTCACCAGGTGGGGAAGAGACCCAGTACTTC
. | TRBJ2-1 | . | TRBV7-2 | CASSLAGVGSGEQFF | TGTGCCAGCAGCTTAGCGGGGGTTGGATCAGGAGAGCAGTTCTTC
TRBD1 | TRBJ1-1 | few | TRBV4-1 | CASSEGGGRGQIGNTEAFF | TGCGCCAGCAGCGAAGGAGGAGGCAGGGGGCAAATAGGGAACACTGAAGCTTTCTTT
TRBD2 | TRBJ2-2 | . | TRBV19 | CASSILRSGSGELFF | TGTGCCAGTAGTATCCTCCGGAGCGGGAGCGGGGAGCTGTTTTTT
. | TRBJ2-1 | . | TRBV7-2 | CASSLVGGAYPNEQFF | TGTGCCAGCAGCTTAGTTGGGGGGGCCTACCCCAATGAGCAGTTCTTC
. | TRBJ2-2 | few | TRBV7-9 | CASSPGYGSTGELFF | TGTGCCAGCAGTCCGGGGTATGGGAGCACCGGGGAGCTGTTTTTT
. | TRBJ1-2 | . | TRBV12-2 | CASRLVLAGTSYGYTF | TGTGCAAGTCGCTTAGTTTTGGCCGGGACCAGCTATGGCTACACCTTC
. | TRBJ2-3 | . | TRBV20-1 | CSASTGGTDTQYF | TGCAGTGCTAGTACGGGGGGCACAGATACGCAGTATTTT
TRBD2 | TRBJ2-2 | . | TRBV2 | CASMGGSGGASGELFF | TGTGCCAGCATGGGGGGAAGCGGGGGGGCCTCCGGGGAGCTGTTTTTT
TRBD1 | TRBJ1-4 | . | TRBV9 | CASSVGGQGVTGEKLFF | TGTGCCAGCAGCGTAGGGGGACAGGGGGTCACGGGTGAAAAACTGTTTTTT
. | TRBJ1-4 | . | TRBV7-9 | CASSLSLSSANEKLFF | TGTGCCAGCAGCTTAAGTTTGTCTTCGGCTAATGAAAAACTGTTTTTT
. | TRBJ2-7 | . | TRBV24-1 | CATPMGSRELDYEQYF | TGTGCCACCCCTATGGGCAGCAGGGAGCTAGACTACGAGCAGTACTTC
. | TRBJ2-7 | . | TRBV2 | CASRQLDEQYF | TGTGCCAGCAGGCAGCTCGACGAGCAGTACTTC
TRBD1 | TRBJ1-5 | . | TRBV19 | CASTGQGQGQPQHF | TGTGCCAGTACCGGACAGGGGCAGGGGCAGCCCCAGCATTTT